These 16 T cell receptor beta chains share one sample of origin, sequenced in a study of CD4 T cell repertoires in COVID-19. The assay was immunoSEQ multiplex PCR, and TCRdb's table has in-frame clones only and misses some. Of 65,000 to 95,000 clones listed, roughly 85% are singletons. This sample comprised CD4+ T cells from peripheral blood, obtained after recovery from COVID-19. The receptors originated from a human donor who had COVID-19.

This CDR3 reads CASSYGRGPGELFF. DNA for the CDR3: TGTGCCAGCAGTTACGGCAGGGGGCCCGGGGAGCTGTTTTTT. The gene calls are TRBV6-5 and TRBJ2-2; 8 bases are shared with TRBD1. The CDR3 is made up of 14 amino acids. V gave up 2 bases and J gave up 6 bases; unmatched junction bases: 2. Germline V gene data show CDR1 as MNHEY and CDR2 as SVGAGI.

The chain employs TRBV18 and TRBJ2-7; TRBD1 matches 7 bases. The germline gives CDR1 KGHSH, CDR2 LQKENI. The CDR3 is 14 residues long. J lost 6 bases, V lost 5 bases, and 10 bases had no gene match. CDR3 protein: CASSYDRVRSEQYF. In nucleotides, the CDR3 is TGTGCCAGCTCATACGACAGGGTTAGGTCCGAGCAGTACTTC. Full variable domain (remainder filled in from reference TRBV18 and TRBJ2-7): NAGVMQNPRHLVRRRGQEARLRCSPMKGHSHVYWYRQLPEEGLKFMVYLQKENIIDESGMPKERFSAEFPKEGPSILRIQQVVRGDSAAYFCASSYDRVRSEQYFGPGTRLTVT.

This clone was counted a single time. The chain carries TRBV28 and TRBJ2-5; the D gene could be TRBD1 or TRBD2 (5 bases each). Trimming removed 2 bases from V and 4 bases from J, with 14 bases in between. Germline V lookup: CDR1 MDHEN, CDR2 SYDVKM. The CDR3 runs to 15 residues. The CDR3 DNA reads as TGTGCCAGCAGTTTAGATGGGGGAACCTTAGAGACCCAGTACTTC. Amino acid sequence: CASSLDGGTLETQYF.

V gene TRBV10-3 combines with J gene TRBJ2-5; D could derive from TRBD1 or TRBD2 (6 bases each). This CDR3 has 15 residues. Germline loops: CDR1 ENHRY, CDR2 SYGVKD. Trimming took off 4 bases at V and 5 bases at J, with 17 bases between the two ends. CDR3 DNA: TGTGCCATCAGTGGGGGGCCGGGGGCCACGGAGACCCAGTACTTC. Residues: CAISGGPGATETQYF.

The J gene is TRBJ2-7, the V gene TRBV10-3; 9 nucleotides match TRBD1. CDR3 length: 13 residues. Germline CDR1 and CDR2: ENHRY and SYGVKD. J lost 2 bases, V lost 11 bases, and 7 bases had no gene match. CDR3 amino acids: CAAAGQGPYEQYF. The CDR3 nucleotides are TGTGCCGCGGCGGGACAGGGACCCTACGAGCAGTACTTC.

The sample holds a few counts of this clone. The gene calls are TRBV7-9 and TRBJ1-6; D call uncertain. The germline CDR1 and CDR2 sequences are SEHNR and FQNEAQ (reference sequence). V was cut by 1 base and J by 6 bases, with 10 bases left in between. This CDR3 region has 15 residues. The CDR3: CASSLDTRINSPLHF. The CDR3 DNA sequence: TGTGCCAGCAGCTTAGATACCAGGATTAATTCACCCCTCCACTTT.

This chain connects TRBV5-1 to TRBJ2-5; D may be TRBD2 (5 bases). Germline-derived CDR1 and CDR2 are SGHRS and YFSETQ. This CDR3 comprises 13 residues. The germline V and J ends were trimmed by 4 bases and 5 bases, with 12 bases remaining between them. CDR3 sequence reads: CASSREGGETQYF. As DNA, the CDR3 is TGCGCCAGCAGCCGAGAGGGCGGGGAGACCCAGTACTTC.

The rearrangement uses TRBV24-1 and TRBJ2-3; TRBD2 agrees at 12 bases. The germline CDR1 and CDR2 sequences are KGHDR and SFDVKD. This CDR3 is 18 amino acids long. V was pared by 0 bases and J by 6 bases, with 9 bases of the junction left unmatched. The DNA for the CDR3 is TGTGCCACCAGTGATTTGCAGGTGACTAGCGGGAGCATGGATACGCAGTATTTT. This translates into CATSDLQVTSGSMDTQYF.

The CDR3 sequence: CASSFLDRDSNQPQHF. CDR3 coding DNA: TGTGCCAGCAGTTTTCTGGACAGAGATAGCAATCAGCCCCAGCATTTT. The chain joins TRBV2 to TRBJ1-5; possible D gene TRBD1, 6 bases. The V gene lost 5 bases and the J gene lost 0 bases, with 14 bases spanning the gap. CDR1 is SNHLY and CDR2 is FYNNEI in the germline V gene. The CDR3 covers 16 residues.

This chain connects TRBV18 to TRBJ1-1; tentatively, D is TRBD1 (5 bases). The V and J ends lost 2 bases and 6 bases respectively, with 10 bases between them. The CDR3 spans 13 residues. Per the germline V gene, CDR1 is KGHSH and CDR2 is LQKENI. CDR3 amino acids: CASSPDGAAEAFF. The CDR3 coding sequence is TGTGCCAGCTCACCAGACGGGGCAGCTGAAGCTTTCTTT.

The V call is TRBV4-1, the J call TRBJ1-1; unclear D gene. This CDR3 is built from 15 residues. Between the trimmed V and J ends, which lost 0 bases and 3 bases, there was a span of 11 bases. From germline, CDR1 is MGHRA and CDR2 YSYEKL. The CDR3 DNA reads TGCGCCAGCAGCCAAGACAGTGGCGGGTACACTGAAGCTTTCTTT. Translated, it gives CASSQDSGGYTEAFF.

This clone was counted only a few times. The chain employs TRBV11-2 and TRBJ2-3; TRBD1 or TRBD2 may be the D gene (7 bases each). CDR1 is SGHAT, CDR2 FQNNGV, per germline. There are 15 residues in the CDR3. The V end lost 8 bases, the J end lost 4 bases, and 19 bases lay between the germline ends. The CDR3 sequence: CASGASGTEADTQYF. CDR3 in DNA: TGTGCCAGCGGGGCCAGCGGGACAGAAGCAGATACGCAGTATTTT.

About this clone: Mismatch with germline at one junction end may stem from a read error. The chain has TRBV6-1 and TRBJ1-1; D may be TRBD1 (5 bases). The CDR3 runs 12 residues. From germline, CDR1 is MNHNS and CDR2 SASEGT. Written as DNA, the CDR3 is TGTGCCAGCAGTGAATTAGTAAAGGGGTATACCTTT. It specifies CASSELVKGYTF.

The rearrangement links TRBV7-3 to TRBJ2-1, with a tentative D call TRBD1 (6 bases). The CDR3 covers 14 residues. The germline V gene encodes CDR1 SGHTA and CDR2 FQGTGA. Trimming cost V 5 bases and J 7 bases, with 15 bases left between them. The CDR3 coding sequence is TGTGCCAGCAGCCGAGCCGGGACAACGAATGAGCAGTTCTTC. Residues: CASSRAGTTNEQFF.

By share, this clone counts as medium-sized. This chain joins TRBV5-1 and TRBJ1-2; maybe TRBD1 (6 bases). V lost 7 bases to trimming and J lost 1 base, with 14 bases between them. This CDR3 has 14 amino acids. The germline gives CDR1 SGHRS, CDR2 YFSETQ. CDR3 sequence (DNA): TGCGCCAGCGCACAGGGAAGTAATAACTATGGCTACACCTTC. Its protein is CASAQGSNNYGYTF.

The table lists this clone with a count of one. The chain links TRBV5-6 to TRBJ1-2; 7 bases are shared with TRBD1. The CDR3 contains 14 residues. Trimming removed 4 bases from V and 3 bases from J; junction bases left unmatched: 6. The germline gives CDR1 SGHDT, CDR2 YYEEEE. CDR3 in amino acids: CASSPAGTDYGYTF. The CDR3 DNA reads TGTGCCAGCAGCCCAGCCGGGACAGACTATGGCTACACCTTC.